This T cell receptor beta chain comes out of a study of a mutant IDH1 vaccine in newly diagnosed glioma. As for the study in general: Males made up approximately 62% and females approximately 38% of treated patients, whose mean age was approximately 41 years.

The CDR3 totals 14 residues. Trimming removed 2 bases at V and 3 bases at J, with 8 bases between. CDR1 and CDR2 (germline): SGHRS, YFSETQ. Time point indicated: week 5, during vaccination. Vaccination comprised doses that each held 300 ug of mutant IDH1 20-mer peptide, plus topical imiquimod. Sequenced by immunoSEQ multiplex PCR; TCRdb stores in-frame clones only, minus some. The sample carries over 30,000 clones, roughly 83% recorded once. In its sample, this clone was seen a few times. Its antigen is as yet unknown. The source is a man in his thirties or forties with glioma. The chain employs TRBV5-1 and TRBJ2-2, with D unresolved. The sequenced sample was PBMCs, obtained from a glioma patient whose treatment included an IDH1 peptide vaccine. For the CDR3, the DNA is TGCGCCAGCAGCTTCCTATTTGACACCGGGGAGCTGTTTTTT. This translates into CASSFLFDTGELFF.